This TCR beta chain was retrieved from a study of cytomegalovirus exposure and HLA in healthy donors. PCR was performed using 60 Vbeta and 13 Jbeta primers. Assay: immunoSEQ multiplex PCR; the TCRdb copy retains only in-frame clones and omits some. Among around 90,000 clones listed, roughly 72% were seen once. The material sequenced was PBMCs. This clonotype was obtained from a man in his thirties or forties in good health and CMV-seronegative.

The CDR3 coding sequence is TGCGCCAGCAGCTTGGTTCCCCCAGGTAGCACAGATACGCAGTATTTT. Its protein is CASSLVPPGSTDTQYF. This chain links TRBV5-1 with TRBJ2-3; D unresolved. The CDR3 extends over 16 amino acids. Deletions cut 0 bases from V and 0 bases from J, with 11 bases between. In germline, CDR1 is SGHRS, CDR2 YFSETQ.